What follows are 3 T cell receptor beta chains derived from one specimen sequenced in a study of shared clonotypes between healthy human individuals. It was CD45RO-negative cells, positively selected for CCR7, that made up naive CD8 cells, with terminally differentiated effector memory CD45RA+ cells excluded. The repertoire was sequenced with immunoSEQ multiplex PCR; TCRdb's copy has only in-frame clones and lacks some. This sample carries 450,000 to 700,000 clones, just under 97% of them seen once, and the ten largest clones take 0.085% to 0.11%. Sequencing input: naive CD8+ T cells sorted from blood. These receptor sequences come from a woman aged 30 to 39 in good health.

The chain joins TRBV10-1 to TRBJ2-7; a weak D match, TRBD1 (6 bases). Germline V lookup: CDR1 WNHNN, CDR2 SYGVQD (reference sequence). V was trimmed by 6 bases and J by 3 bases, leaving 15 bases between them. The CDR3 spans 14 residues. This CDR3 reads CASRVDSPNYEQYF. As DNA, the CDR3 is TGCGCCAGCAGAGTGGACAGCCCTAACTACGAGCAGTACTTC.

V gene TRBV2 combines with J gene TRBJ1-2; D is possibly TRBD1 (6 bases). The V gene lost 2 bases and the J gene lost 4 bases, with 23 bases spanning the gap. Germline V gene lookup returns CDR1 SNHLY and CDR2 FYNNEI. The CDR3 length is 18 residues. CDR3 sequence reads: CASSEFEAGEDSSYGYTF. Here the CDR3 DNA reads TGTGCCAGCAGTGAATTTGAAGCAGGCGAGGACAGCTCCTATGGCTACACCTTC.

This sequence joins TRBV21-1 and TRBJ1-1; TRBD1, the D gene given by the table, was not confirmed from the DNA. TRBV21-1 is recorded as a pseudogene. This CDR3 is 16 amino acids long. CDR3 sequence (DNA): TGTGCCAGCAGCAAAGCCCCGACAGCAAGGAACACTGAAGCTTTCTTT. Amino acid sequence: CASSKAPTARNTEAFF.